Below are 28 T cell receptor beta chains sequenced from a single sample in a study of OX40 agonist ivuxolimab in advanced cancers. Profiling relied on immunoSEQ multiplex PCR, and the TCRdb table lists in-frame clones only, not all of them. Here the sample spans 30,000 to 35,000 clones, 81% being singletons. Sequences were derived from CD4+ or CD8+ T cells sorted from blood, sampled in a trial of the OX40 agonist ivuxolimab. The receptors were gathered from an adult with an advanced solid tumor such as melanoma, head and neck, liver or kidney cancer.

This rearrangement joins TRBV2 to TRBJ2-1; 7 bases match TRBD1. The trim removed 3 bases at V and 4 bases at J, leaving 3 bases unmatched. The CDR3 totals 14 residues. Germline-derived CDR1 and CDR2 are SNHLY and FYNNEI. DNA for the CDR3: TGTGCCAGCAGTGACCGGGACAGATACAATGAGCAGTTCTTC. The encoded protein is CASSDRDRYNEQFF.

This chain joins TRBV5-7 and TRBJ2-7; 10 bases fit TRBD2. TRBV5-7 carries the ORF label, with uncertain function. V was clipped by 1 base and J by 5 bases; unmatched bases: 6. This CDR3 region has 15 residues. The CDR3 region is CASSLFSGGADEQYF. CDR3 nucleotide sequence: TGTGCCAGCAGCTTGTTCAGCGGGGGGGCAGACGAGCAGTACTTC.

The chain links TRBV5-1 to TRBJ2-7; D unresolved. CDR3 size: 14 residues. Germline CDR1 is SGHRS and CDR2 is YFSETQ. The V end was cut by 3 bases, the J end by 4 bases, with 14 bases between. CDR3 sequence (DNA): TGCGCCAGCAGCTCGACACCGTCATCTTACGAGCAGTACTTC. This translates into CASSSTPSSYEQYF.

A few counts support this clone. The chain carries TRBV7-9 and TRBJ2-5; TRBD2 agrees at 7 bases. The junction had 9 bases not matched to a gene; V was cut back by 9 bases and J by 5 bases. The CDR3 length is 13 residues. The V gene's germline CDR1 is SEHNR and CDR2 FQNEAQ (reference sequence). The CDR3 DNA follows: TGTGCCAGAAAGAGCGGGAACTTCGAGACCCAGTACTTC. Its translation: CARKSGNFETQYF. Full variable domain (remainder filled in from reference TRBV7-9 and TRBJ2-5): DTGVSQNPRHKITKRGQNVTFRCDPISEHNRLYWYRQTLGQGPEFLTYFQNEAQLEKSRLLSDRFSAERPKGSFSTLEIQRTEQGDSAMYLCARKSGNFETQYFGPGTRLLVL.

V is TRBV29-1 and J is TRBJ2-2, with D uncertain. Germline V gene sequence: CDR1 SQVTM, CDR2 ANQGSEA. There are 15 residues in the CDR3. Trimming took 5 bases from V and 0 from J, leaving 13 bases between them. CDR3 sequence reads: CSVIRGPTNTGELFF. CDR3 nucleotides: TGCAGCGTTATTCGTGGACCTACGAACACCGGGGAGCTGTTTTTT.

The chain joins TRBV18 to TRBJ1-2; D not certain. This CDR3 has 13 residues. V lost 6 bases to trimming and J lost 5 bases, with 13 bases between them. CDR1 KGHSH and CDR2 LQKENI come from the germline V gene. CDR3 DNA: TGTGCCAGCTCCCCCGGGGTTGAATATGGCTACACCTTC. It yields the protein CASSPGVEYGYTF.

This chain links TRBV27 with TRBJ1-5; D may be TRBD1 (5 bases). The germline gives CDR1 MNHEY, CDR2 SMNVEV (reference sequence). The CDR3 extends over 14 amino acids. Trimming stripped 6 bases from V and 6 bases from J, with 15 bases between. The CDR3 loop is CASSPKLRVQPQHF. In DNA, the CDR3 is TGTGCCAGCAGCCCTAAACTCAGGGTTCAGCCCCAGCATTTT.

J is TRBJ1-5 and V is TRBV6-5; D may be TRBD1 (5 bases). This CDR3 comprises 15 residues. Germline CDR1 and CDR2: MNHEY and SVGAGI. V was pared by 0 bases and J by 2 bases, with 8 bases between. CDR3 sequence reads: CASSYSGVGNQPQHF. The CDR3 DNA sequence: TGTGCCAGCAGTTACTCAGGGGTGGGCAATCAGCCCCAGCATTTT.

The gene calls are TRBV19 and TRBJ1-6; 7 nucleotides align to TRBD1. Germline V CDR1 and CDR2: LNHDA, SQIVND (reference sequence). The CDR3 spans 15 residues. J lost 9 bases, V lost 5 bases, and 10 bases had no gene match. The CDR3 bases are TGTGCCAGTAGTGATCACCGGGACAGAATTTCACCCCTCCACTTT. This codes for CASSDHRDRISPLHF.

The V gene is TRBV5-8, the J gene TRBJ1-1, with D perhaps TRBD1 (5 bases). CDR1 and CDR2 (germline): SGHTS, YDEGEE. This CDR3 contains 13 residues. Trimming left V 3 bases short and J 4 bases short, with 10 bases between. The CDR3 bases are TGTGCCAGCAGCTGGGACGGCGGCACTGAAGCTTTCTTT. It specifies CASSWDGGTEAFF.

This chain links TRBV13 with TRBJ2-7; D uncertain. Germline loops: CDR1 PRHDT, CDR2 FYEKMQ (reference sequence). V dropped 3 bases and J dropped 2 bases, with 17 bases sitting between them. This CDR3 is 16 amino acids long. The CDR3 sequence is CASSFFGSDGPYEQYF. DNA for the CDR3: TGTGCCAGCAGCTTCTTTGGGTCTGACGGGCCCTACGAGCAGTACTTC.

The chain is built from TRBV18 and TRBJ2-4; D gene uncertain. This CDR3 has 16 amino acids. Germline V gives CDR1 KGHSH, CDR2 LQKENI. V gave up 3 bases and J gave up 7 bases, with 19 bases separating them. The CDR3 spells CASSPASSSAGNIQYF. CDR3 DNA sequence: TGTGCCAGCTCACCGGCCTCGAGTTCAGCCGGGAACATTCAGTACTTC.

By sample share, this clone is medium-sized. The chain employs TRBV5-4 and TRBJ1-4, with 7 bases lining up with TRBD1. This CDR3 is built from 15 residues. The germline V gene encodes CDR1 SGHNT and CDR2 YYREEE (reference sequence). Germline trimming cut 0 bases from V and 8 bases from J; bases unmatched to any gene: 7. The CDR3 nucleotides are TGTGCCAGCAGCTTGGAAGGGGGCATAGGGGAAAAACTGTTTTTT. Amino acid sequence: CASSLEGGIGEKLFF.

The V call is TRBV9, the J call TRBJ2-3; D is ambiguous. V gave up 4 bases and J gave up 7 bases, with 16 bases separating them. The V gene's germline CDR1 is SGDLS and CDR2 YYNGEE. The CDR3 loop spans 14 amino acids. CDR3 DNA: TGTGCCAGCAGCTTAGCCGGCCTGGTTAATACGCAGTATTTT. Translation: CASSLAGLVNTQYF.

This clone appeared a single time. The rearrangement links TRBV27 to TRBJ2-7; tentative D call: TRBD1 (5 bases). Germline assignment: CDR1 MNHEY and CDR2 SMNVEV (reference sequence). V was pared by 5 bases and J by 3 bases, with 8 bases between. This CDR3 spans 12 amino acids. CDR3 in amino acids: CASSGDSYEQYF. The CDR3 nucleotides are TGTGCCAGCAGTGGCGACAGCTACGAGCAGTACTTC.

The CDR3 coding sequence is TGTGCCAGCAGTCGGACAGGGGTCTATGGCTACACCTTC. Residues: CASSRTGVYGYTF. V and J are TRBV6-4 and TRBJ1-2, with 9 nucleotides matching TRBD1. CDR3 length: 13 amino acids. V shed 5 bases and J 4 bases; nucleotides not matched to a gene: 2. The V gene's germline CDR1 is MRHNA and CDR2 SNTAGT.

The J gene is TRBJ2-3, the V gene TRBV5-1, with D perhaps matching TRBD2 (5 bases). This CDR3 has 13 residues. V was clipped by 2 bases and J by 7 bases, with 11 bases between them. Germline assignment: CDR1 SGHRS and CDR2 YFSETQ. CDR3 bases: TGCGCCAGCAGCTTCTCTGAGCGGAATACGCAGTATTTT. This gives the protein CASSFSERNTQYF.

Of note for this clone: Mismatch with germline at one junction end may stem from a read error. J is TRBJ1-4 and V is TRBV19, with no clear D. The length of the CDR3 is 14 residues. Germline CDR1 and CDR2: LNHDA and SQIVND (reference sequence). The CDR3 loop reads CANSMAAVNEKLFF. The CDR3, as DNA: TGTGCCAATAGTATGGCGGCAGTTAATGAAAAACTGTTTTTT.

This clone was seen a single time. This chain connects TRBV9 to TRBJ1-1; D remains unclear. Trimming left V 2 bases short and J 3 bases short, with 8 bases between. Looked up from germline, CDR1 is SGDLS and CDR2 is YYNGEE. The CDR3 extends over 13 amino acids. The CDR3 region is CASSVGIDTEAFF. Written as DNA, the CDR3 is TGTGCCAGCAGCGTCGGCATTGACACTGAAGCTTTCTTT.

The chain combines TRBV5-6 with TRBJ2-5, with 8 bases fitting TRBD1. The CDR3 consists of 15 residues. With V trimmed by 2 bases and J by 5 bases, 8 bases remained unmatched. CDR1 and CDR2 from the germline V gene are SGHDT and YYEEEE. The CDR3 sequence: CASSLGTGQGETQYF. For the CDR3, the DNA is TGTGCCAGCAGCTTAGGGACAGGCCAGGGGGAGACCCAGTACTTC. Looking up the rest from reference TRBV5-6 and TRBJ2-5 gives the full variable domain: DAGVTQSPTHLIKTRGQQVTLRCSPKSGHDTVSWYQQALGQGPQFIFQYYEEEERQRGNFPDRFSGHQFPNYSSELNVNALLLGDSALYLCASSLGTGQGETQYFGPGTRLLVL.

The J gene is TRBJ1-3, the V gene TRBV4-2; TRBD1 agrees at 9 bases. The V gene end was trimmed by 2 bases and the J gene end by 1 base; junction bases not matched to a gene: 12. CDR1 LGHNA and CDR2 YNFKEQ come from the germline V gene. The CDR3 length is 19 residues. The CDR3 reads CASSQFPSIDRGSGNTIYF. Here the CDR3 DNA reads TGTGCCAGCAGCCAATTCCCATCCATAGACAGGGGGTCTGGAAACACCATATATTTT.

CDR3 region: CASSYSSGTGSDGYTF. In DNA, the CDR3 is TGTGCCAGCAGTTACTCTTCTGGGACAGGGTCTGATGGCTACACCTTC. V and J are TRBV6-5 and TRBJ1-2, with 9 bases matching TRBD1. The V gene's germline CDR1 is MNHEY and CDR2 SVGAGI. The length of the CDR3 is 16 residues. V dropped 0 bases and J dropped 6; count of bases not matched to a gene: 8.

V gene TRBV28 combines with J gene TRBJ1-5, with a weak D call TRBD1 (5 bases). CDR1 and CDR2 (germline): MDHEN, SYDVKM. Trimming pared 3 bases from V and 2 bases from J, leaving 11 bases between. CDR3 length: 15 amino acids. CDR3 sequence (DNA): TGTGCCAGCAGTTTCTTCCGGGGCGGCAATCAGCCCCAGCATTTT. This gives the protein CASSFFRGGNQPQHF.

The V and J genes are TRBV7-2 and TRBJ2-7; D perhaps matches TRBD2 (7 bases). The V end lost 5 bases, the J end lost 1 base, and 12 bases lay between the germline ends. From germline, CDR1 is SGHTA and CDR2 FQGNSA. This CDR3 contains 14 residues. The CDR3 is CASSRGGYSYEQYF. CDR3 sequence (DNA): TGTGCCAGCAGCCGCGGGGGCTATTCCTACGAGCAGTACTTC.

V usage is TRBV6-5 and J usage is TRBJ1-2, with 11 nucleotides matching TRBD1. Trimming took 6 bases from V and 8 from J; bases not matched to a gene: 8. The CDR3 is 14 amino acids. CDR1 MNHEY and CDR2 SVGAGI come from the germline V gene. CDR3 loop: CASRRTGGRGGYTF. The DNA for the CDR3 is TGTGCCAGCAGACGGACAGGGGGCAGAGGCGGCTACACCTTC.

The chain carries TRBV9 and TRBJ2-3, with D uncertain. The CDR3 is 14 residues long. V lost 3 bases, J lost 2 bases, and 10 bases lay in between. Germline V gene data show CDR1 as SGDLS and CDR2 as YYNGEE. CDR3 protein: CASSAVGFTDTQYF. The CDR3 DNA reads TGTGCCAGCAGCGCCGTCGGTTTCACAGATACGCAGTATTTT.

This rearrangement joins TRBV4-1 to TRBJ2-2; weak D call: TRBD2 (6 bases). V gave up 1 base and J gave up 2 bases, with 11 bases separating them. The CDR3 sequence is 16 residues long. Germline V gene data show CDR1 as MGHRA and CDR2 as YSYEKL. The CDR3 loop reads CASSQGASANTGELFF. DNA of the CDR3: TGCGCCAGCAGCCAAGGGGCTAGCGCTAACACCGGGGAGCTGTTTTTT.

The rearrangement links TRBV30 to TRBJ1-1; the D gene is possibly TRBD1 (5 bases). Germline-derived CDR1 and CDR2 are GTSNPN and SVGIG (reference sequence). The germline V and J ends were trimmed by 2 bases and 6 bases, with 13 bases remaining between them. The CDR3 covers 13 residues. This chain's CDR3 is CAWSPQAEAEAFF. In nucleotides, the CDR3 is TGTGCCTGGAGTCCACAGGCTGAGGCTGAAGCTTTCTTT.